This TCR beta chain was captured in a study of blood T cells in healthy people across ages. Looked up from germline, CDR1 is SGDLS and CDR2 is YYNGEE. The CDR3 length is 15 residues. V dropped 0 bases and J dropped 3 bases, with 13 bases sitting between them. Then a second PCR, running roughly 7 to 11 cycles, was carried out with a sample-barcoded 5' primer and a J-beta primer mix. TCRdb reprocessed the 5' RACE reads with MiXCR, giving one entry per CDR3 protein. Altogether approximately 800,000 distinct CDR3 sequences are present, roughly 25% being singletons, with the ten largest covering 2.5% to 3.5%. These records were also assigned to another study, of T cells of mothers and their children. This second study notes: Each mother yielded more than 9 million TCR beta CDR3 reads. Each child yielded around 2.9 million reads.

This rearrangement joins TRBV9 to TRBJ2-7; tentatively, D is TRBD2 (6 bases). The receptor comes from a boy aged 5-17 years in good health. The source material was blood. The CDR3 here is CASSVGRGSDYEQYF. DNA for the CDR3: TGTGCCAGCAGCGTAGGTCGGGGGAGCGACTACGAGCAGTACTTC.